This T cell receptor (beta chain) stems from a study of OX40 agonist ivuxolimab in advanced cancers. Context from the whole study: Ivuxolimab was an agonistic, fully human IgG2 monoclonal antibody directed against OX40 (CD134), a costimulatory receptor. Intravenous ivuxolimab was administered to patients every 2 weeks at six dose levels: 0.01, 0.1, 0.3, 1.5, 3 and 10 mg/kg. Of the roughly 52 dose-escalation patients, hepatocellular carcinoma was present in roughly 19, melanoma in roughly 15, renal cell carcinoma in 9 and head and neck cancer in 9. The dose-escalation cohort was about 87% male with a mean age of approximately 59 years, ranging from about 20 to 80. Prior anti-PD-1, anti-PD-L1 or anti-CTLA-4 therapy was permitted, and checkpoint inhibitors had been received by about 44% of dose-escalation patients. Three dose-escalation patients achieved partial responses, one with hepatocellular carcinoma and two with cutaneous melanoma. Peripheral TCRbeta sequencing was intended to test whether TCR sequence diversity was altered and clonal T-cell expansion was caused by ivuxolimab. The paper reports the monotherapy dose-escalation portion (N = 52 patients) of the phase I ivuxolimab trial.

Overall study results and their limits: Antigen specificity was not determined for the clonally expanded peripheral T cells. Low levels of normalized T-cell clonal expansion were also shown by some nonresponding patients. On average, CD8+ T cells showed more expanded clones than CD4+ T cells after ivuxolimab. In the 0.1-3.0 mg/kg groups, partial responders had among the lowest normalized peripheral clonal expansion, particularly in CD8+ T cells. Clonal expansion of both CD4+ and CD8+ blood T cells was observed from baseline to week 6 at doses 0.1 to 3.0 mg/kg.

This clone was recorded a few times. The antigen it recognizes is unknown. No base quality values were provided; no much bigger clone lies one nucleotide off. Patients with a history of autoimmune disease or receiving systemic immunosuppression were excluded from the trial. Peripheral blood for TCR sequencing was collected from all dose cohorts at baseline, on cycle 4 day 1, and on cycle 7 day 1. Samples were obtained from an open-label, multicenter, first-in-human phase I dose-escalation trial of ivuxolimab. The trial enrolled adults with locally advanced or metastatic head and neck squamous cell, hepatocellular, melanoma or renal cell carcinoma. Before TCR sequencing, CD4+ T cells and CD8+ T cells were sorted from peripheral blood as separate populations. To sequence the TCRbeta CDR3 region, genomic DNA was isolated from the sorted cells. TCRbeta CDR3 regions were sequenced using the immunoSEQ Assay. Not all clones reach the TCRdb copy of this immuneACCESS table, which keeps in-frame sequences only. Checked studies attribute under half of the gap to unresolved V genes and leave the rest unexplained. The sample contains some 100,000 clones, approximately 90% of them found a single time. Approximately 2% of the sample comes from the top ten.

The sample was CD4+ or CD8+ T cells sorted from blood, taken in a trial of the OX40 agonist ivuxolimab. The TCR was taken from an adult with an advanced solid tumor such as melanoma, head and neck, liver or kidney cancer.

The nucleotide sequence reads TGTGCCAGCTCACCCGATCGCGGGACGGCTTATGGCTACACCTTC. Its protein is CASSPDRGTAYGYTF. The chain uses TRBV18 and TRBJ1-2; perhaps TRBD1 is the D gene, with 5 bases matching. Counted from cysteine to phenylalanine, this CDR3 has 15 amino acids. The read is trimmed to its CDR3 DNA, 45 bases read in frame from base 1. Based on the germline V gene, the CDR1 and CDR2 sequences are KGHSH and LQKENI. Trimming costs V 3 bases and J 5 bases, and their ends lie 16 bases apart. The reference TRBV18 and TRBJ1-2 proteins fill in what lies around the CDR3, so the full variable domain reads NAGVMQNPRHLVRRRGQEARLRCSPMKGHSHVYWYRQLPEEGLKFMVYLQKENIIDESGMPKERFSAEFPKEGPSILRIQQVVRGDSAAYFCASSPDRGTAYGYTFGSGTRLTVV.